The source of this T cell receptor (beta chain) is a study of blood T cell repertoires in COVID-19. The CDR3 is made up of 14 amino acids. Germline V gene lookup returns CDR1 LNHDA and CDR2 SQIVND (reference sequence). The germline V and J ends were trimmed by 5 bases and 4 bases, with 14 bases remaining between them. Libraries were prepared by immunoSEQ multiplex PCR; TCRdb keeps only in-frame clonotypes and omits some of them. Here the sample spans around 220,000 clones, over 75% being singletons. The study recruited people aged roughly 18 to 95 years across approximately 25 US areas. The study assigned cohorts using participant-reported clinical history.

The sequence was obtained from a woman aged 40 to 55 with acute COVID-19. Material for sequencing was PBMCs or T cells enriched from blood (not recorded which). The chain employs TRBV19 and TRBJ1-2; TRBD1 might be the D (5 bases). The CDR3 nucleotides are TGTGCCAGTAGTGATTACAGGCGCCGCTATGGCTACACCTTC. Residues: CASSDYRRRYGYTF.